The 19 T cell receptor beta chains reported below all come from one sample, sequenced in a study of cytotoxic CD8 clonotypes in ibrutinib-treated CLL. TCRdb keeps only in-frame clones here, not all; method: immunoSEQ multiplex PCR. The table includes 140,000 to 150,000 clones, about three quarters detected once. The source material was PBMCs, sampled after 24 months of ibrutinib treatment. These receptor sequences come from a human donor with chronic lymphocytic leukemia.

The sample holds one count of this clone. This chain joins TRBV28 and TRBJ1-2, with 7 bases identical to TRBD1. Germline trimming cut 5 bases from V and 8 bases from J; bases unmatched to any gene: 8. The CDR3 extends over 13 amino acids. Germline V gives CDR1 MDHEN, CDR2 SYDVKM. The CDR3 loop reads CASSTPDRLGYTF. The CDR3 coding sequence is TGTGCCAGCAGTACCCCGGACAGGCTCGGCTACACCTTC.

CDR3 sequence reads: CASSQGEDTEAFF. CDR3 sequence (DNA): TGTGCCAGCTCACAAGGGGAGGACACTGAAGCTTTCTTT. V usage is TRBV18 and J usage is TRBJ1-1, with D perhaps TRBD1 (5 bases). The CDR3 sequence is 13 residues long. Germline loops: CDR1 KGHSH, CDR2 LQKENI. Between the trimmed V and J ends, which lost 4 bases and 3 bases, there was a span of 9 bases.

This chain links TRBV6-1 with TRBJ2-2; possibly TRBD2 for D (6 bases). V was pared by 3 bases and J by 5 bases, with 13 bases between. From germline, CDR1 is MNHNS and CDR2 SASEGT. The CDR3 consists of 15 residues. The CDR3 spells CASSDAPRGTGELFF. CDR3 in DNA: TGTGCCAGCAGTGACGCACCACGGGGGACCGGGGAGCTGTTTTTT.

The chain uses TRBV4-1 and TRBJ1-2; D might be TRBD1 (5 bases). Germline assignment: CDR1 MGHRA and CDR2 YSYEKL. The CDR3 consists of 13 residues. Trimming took off 1 base at V and 3 bases at J, with 6 bases between the two ends. The CDR3 loop is CASSQGDYYGYTF. DNA of the CDR3: TGCGCCAGCAGCCAAGGGGACTACTATGGCTACACCTTC.

This clone has just one count. The chain joins TRBV28 to TRBJ1-2; tentative D call: TRBD1 (6 bases). Germline V gene sequence: CDR1 MDHEN, CDR2 SYDVKM. The CDR3 is 17 amino acids. V gave up 7 bases and J gave up 6 bases, with 27 bases separating them. The CDR3 bases are TGTGCCAGCACGCCCTTACCCGGGGACACCTCCCACGATGGCTACACCTTC. Translating gives CASTPLPGDTSHDGYTF.

The gene calls are TRBV28 and TRBJ1-4; 7 nucleotides agree with TRBD1. Germline CDR1 MDHEN, CDR2 SYDVKM. The CDR3 totals 15 residues. With 10 bases clipped from V and 8 bases from J, the junction kept 16 bases outside the gene matches. The CDR3: CATRGQETRGEKLFF. In DNA form, the CDR3 reads TGTGCCACCCGAGGACAGGAGACCCGGGGGGAAAAACTGTTTTTT.

The V gene is TRBV5-8, the J gene TRBJ1-1; D is unresolved. V dropped 1 base and J dropped 4 bases, with 8 bases sitting between them. The CDR3 consists of 13 residues. Germline V lookup: CDR1 SGHTS, CDR2 YDEGEE. The CDR3 is CASSLRGTTEAFF. For the CDR3, the DNA is TGTGCCAGCAGCTTGCGGGGTACCACTGAAGCTTTCTTT.

V usage is TRBV27 and J usage is TRBJ2-5, with 9 bases aligning to TRBD1. J gave up 9 bases and V 8 bases, and 10 bases lay outside the gene matches. This CDR3 has 13 amino acids. Germline values: CDR1 MNHEY, CDR2 SMNVEV (reference sequence). DNA for the CDR3: TGTGCCAGCGCCCCCTACAGGGGGCTAGCCCAGTACTTC. Encoded protein: CASAPYRGLAQYF.

This clone was detected ten times or more. The V call is TRBV28, the J call TRBJ2-7; 8 bases line up with TRBD2. J was trimmed by 2 bases and V by 2 bases; bases with no gene match: 2. This CDR3 is 14 amino acids long. The germline gives CDR1 MDHEN, CDR2 SYDVKM. The chain's CDR3 is CASSLGGLAYEQYF. DNA of the CDR3: TGTGCCAGCAGTTTAGGGGGACTAGCCTACGAGCAGTACTTC.

This clone was seen more than once but under ten times. V is TRBV28 and J is TRBJ1-2, with 11 bases aligning to TRBD1. The V and J ends lost 5 bases and 8 bases, in that order; junction bases with no gene match: 7. Germline CDR1 and CDR2: MDHEN and SYDVKM. The CDR3 has 14 amino acids. CDR3: CASSPGQGAGGYTF. CDR3 bases: TGTGCCAGCAGTCCAGGACAGGGGGCAGGAGGCTACACCTTC.

This clone was detected only a few times. The chain is built from TRBV9 and TRBJ2-5; D possibly matches TRBD1 or TRBD2 (6 bases each). The CDR3 is made up of 15 amino acids. V was clipped by 0 bases and J by 1 base, with 10 bases between them. Germline assignment: CDR1 SGDLS and CDR2 YYNGEE. The CDR3 coding sequence is TGTGCCAGCAGCGTAGTAGGGGGGCCCCAAGAGACCCAGTACTTC. Residues: CASSVVGGPQETQYF.

The gene calls are TRBV15 and TRBJ2-3; no reliable D call. The length of the CDR3 is 16 residues. Germline CDR1 LNHNV, CDR2 YYDKDF (reference sequence). The V end lost 0 bases, the J end lost 1 base, and 11 bases lay between the germline ends. The CDR3 DNA follows: TGTGCCACCAGCAGAGATTCGGCGAGCCGCACAGATACGCAGTATTTT. This gives the protein CATSRDSASRTDTQYF.

V gene TRBV4-3 combines with J gene TRBJ1-4; D might be TRBD1 (5 bases). V was cut by 1 base and J by 7 bases, with 10 bases left in between. Germline V CDR1 and CDR2: LGHNA, YSLEER. CDR3 length: 14 amino acids. CDR3 DNA: TGCGCCAGCAGCCAAGGAGGGGCCGGTGAAAAACTGTTTTTT. Amino acid sequence: CASSQGGAGEKLFF.

CDR3 DNA: TGTGCCAGCAGCTTAGCGGGGACGTTGGAAGAGACCCAGTACTTC. Its protein is CASSLAGTLEETQYF. The chain employs TRBV11-1 and TRBJ2-5; D may match TRBD1 or TRBD2 (5 bases each). V shed 0 bases and J shed 3 bases, with 11 bases lying between them. This CDR3 spans 15 amino acids. Germline lookup yields CDR1 SGHAT and CDR2 FQDESV (reference sequence).

The V gene is TRBV21-1, the J gene TRBJ2-2; TRBD1 is the table's D call and was not checked against the DNA. TRBV21-1 is a pseudogene locus. This CDR3 is 16 amino acids long. The CDR3 region is CASRNRGGPGTGELFF. The CDR3 DNA sequence: TGTGCCAGCAGAAACAGGGGGGGCCCGGGCACCGGGGAGCTGTTTTTT.

This clone was observed once. The CDR3: CASSPGSGGNNEQFF. CDR3 bases: TGTGCCAGCAGCCCGGGGAGCGGGGGGAACAATGAGCAGTTCTTC. This chain connects TRBV27 to TRBJ2-1; 9 bases are a match to TRBD2. The CDR3 contains 15 residues. V was clipped by 6 bases and J by 5 bases; unmatched bases: 8. The germline V gene has CDR1 MNHEY and CDR2 SMNVEV (reference sequence).

The chain joins TRBV5-1 to TRBJ2-2; D possibly uses TRBD1 or TRBD2 (5 bases each). Germline CDR1 is SGHRS and CDR2 is YFSETQ. V lost 0 bases to trimming and J lost 3 bases, with 9 bases between them. The CDR3 is made up of 15 amino acids. The CDR3 DNA is TGCGCCAGCAGCTTGGTTGGGGGTGACACCGGGGAGCTGTTTTTT. This gives the protein CASSLVGGDTGELFF.

This clone came up once. The gene calls are TRBV27 and TRBJ1-4; no definite D call. The V end lost 3 bases, the J end lost 8 bases, and 7 bases lay between the germline ends. Germline V lookup: CDR1 MNHEY, CDR2 SMNVEV (reference sequence). This CDR3 comprises 12 residues. The CDR3 sequence is CASSFAGEKLFF. Written as DNA, the CDR3 is TGTGCCAGCAGTTTTGCCGGGGAAAAACTGTTTTTT.

CDR3: CASSPGTGDQPQHF. The CDR3 region has the DNA TGTGCCAGCTCACCAGGGACAGGAGATCAGCCCCAGCATTTT. The chain uses TRBV18 and TRBJ1-5; 8 positions match TRBD1. From germline, CDR1 is KGHSH and CDR2 LQKENI. There are 14 residues in the CDR3. V gave up 2 bases and J gave up 5 bases; unmatched junction bases: 2. The whole variable domain, filled in from reference TRBV18 and TRBJ1-5, reads NAGVMQNPRHLVRRRGQEARLRCSPMKGHSHVYWYRQLPEEGLKFMVYLQKENIIDESGMPKERFSAEFPKEGPSILRIQQVVRGDSAAYFCASSPGTGDQPQHFGDGTRLSIL.